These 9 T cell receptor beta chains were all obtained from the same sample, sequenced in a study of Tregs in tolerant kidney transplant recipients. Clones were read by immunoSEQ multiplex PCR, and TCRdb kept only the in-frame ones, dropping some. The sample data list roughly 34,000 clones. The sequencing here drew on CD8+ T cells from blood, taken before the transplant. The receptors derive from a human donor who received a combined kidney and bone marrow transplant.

The CDR3 protein is CASSLDMGHTYEQYF. CDR3 DNA, as far as it was read: TGTGCCAGCAGCTTAGATATGGGGCATACCTACGAG. The rearrangement joins TRBV11-2 to TRBJ2-7; possible D gene TRBD1, 5 bases. The sequence runs out 3 residues before the end of the CDR3; the remainder is reconstructed from the germline J gene. Trimming removed 0 bases from V and 2 bases from J, with 11 bases in between. The CDR3 sequence is 15 residues long. CDR1 is SGHAT and CDR2 is FQNNGV in the germline V gene.

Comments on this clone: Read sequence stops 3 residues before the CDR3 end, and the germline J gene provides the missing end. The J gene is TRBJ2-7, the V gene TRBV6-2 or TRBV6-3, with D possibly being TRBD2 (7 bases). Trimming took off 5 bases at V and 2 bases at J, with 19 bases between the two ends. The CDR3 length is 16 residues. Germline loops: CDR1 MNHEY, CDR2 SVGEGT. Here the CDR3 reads CASSPGGGQGAYEQYF. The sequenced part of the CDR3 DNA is TGTGCCAGCAGTCCTGGGGGGGGCCAGGGCGCCTACGAG.

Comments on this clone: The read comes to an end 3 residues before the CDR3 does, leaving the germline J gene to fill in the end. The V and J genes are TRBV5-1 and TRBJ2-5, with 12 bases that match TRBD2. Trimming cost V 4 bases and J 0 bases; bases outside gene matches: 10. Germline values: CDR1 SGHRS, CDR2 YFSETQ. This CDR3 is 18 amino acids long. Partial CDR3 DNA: TGCGCCAGCAGCCCCGGACTAGCGGGGAACCCGTACCAAGAGACC. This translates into CASSPGLAGNPYQET. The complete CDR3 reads CASSPGLAGNPYQETQYF.

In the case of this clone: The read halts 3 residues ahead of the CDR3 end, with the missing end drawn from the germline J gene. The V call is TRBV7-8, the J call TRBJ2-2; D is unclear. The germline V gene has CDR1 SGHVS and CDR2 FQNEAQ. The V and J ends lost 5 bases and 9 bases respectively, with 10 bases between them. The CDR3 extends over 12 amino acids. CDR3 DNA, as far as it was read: TGTGCCAGCAGCCCAACTCTCTGGGAG. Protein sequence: CASSPTLWE. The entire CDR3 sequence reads CASSPTLWELFF.

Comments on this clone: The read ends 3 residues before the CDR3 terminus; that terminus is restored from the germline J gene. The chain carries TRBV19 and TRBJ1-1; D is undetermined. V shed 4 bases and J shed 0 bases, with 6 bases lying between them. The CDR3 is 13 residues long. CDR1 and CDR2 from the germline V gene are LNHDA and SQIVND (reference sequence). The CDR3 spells CASSTAVNTEAFF. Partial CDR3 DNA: TGTGCCAGTAGTACCGCAGTGAACACTGAA.

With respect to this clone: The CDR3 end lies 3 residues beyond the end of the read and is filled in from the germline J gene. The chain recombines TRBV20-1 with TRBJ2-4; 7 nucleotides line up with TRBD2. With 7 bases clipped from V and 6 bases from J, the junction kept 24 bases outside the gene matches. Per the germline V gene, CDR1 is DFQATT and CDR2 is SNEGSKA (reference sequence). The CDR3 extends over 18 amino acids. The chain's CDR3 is CSVKNWEGRTASLNIQYF. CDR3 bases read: TGCAGTGTCAAAAATTGGGAGGGGAGGACGGCCTCACTAAACATT.

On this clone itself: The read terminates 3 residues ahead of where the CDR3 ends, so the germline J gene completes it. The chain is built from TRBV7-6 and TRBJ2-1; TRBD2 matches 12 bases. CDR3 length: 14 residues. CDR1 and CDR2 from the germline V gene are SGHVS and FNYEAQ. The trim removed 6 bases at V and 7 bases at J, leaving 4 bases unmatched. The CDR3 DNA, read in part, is TGTGCCAGCAGTTGGACTAGCGGGGTGAATGAG. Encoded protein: CASSWTSGVNE. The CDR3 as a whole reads CASSWTSGVNEQFF.

CDR3 DNA (partial): TGTGCCAGCAGCCACCTTCGGGGTTCAGCTATCAACACCGGGGAG. Translated, it gives CASSHLRGSAINTGE. The full CDR3 sequence reads CASSHLRGSAINTGELFF. The rearrangement uses TRBV7-6 and TRBJ2-2, with D perhaps TRBD2 (5 bases). The read ends 3 residues early relative to the CDR3; the germline J gene fills the gap. V was pared by 5 bases and J by 2 bases, with 21 bases between. The CDR3 loop spans 18 amino acids. CDR1 and CDR2 from the germline V gene are SGHVS and FNYEAQ.

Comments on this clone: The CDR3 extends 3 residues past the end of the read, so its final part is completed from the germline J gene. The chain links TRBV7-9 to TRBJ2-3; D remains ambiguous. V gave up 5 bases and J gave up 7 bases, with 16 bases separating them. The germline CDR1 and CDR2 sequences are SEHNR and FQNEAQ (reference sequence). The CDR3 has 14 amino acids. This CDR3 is CASSLWSPPYTQYF. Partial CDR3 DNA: TGTGCCAGCAGCCTATGGTCCCCCCCGTATACG.